The TCR beta chain under discussion was sequenced for a study of blood T cell repertoires in COVID-19. Study overall: The study drew acute and convalescent COVID-19 samples from the United States, Italy and Spain. PBMCs, B-cell-depleted T cells, or T cells provided the cDNA or gDNA that made up the material.

This clone was counted once. V shed 5 bases and J shed 0 bases, with 19 bases lying between them. This CDR3 is 17 amino acids long. Germline loops: CDR1 SGHAT, CDR2 FQNNGV. Per the original data handling: How many nucleated cells were present was estimated from reference gene primer amplification. Data came from immunoSEQ multiplex PCR; TCRdb stores just in-frame clones and leaves some out. V, J and clone size are those of that table, while D and trimming were read from the DNA. In the table there are around 200,000 clones, 80% to 85% of which are singletons. The sequenced sample consisted of peripheral blood. The chain combines TRBV11-2 with TRBJ1-1; a possible D gene is TRBD1 (5 bases). The TCR sequence derives from a woman between 40 and 50 years old with COVID-19, enrolled during active disease. Here the CDR3 reads CASSARLDRIVNTEAFF. CDR3 DNA sequence: TGTGCCAGCAGCGCACGCTTAGACAGAATAGTGAACACTGAAGCTTTCTTT.